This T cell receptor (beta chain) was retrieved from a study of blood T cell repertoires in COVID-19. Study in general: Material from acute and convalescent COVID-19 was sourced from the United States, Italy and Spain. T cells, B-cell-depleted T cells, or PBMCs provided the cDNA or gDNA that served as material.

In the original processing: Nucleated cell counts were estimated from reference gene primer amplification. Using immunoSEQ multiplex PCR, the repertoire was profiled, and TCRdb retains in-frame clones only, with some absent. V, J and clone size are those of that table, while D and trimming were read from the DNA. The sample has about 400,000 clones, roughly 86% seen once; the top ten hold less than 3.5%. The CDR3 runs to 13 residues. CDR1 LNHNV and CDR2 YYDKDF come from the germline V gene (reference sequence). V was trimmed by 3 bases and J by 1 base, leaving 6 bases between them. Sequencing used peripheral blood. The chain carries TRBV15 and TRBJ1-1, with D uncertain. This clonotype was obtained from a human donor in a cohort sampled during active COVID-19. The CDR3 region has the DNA TGTGCCACCAGCAGTGACACGAACACTGAAGCTTTCTTT. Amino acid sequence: CATSSDTNTEAFF.